The 14 T cell receptor beta chains below were found in one sample sequenced in a study of shared clonotypes between healthy human individuals. Data came from immunoSEQ multiplex PCR; TCRdb stores just in-frame clones and leaves some out. The table shows 110,000 or so clones, with about 62% occurring only once. The specimen was memory CD8+ T cells sorted from blood. Subset: CD45RO+ cells pooled with CCR7-negative TemRA cells. Receptor source: a woman aged 25 to 39 in good health.

This chain connects TRBV27 to TRBJ1-4, with D unclear. The V and J ends lost 5 bases and 8 bases respectively, with 15 bases between them. Germline V CDR1 and CDR2: MNHEY, SMNVEV (reference sequence). The CDR3 length is 14 residues. In DNA, the CDR3 is TGTGCCAGCAGTAACGGACGCCATGAGGAAAAACTGTTTTTT. It yields the protein CASSNGRHEEKLFF.

V is TRBV1 and J is TRBJ2-6; the DNA was not compared with TRBD1, the D call given in the table. TRBV1 is listed as a pseudogene. The CDR3 extends over 16 amino acids. For the CDR3, the DNA is TGCACCAGCAGCCAAAATGGGGGCACTGGGGCCAACGTCCTGACTTTC. It is translated as CTSSQNGGTGANVLTF.

This clone was counted a single time. This chain uses TRBV27 with TRBJ1-1; D uncertain. The CDR3 extends over 15 amino acids. Trimming pared 0 bases from V and 0 bases from J, leaving 8 bases between. The V gene's germline CDR1 is MNHEY and CDR2 SMNVEV (reference sequence). The CDR3 is CASSLSGKMNTEAFF. CDR3 nucleotide sequence: TGTGCCAGCAGTTTATCGGGTAAAATGAACACTGAAGCTTTCTTT.

The rearrangement joins TRBV12-1 to TRBJ2-1; the listed D gene, TRBD2, was not tested against the DNA. TRBV12-1 is classified as a pseudogene. This CDR3 is 17 amino acids long. The CDR3 DNA follows: TGTGCCAGCAGCACCCGGCGGGAGGGCCTTTTCTACAATGAGCAGTTCTTC. As protein: CASSTRREGLFYNEQFF.

This clone was observed a single time. This sequence joins TRBV25-1 and TRBJ2-3, with TRBD1 matching 10 bases. In germline, CDR1 is MGHDK, CDR2 SYGVNS. J was trimmed by 4 bases and V by 8 bases; bases with no gene match: 12. CDR3 length: 16 residues. The CDR3 region has the DNA TGTGCCAGCCGCCCCGCCGGGACAGGGGATCCAGATACGCAGTATTTT. It translates to CASRPAGTGDPDTQYF.

The gene calls are TRBV7-9 and TRBJ2-5; D assignment may be TRBD1 or TRBD2 (5 bases each). The better agreement between TRBJ2-7 and the DNA end casts doubt on the J call. This CDR3 has 13 amino acids. Germline CDR1 SEHNR, CDR2 FQNEAQ (reference sequence). The CDR3 coding sequence is TGTGCCAGCAGCGGGGACGATGGGAACGAGCAGTACTTC. This codes for CASSGDDGNEQYF.

The V call is TRBV5-8, the J call TRBJ2-7; weak D call: TRBD2 (5 bases). Trimming shortened V by 4 bases and J by 0 bases, and 17 bases separated the two germline ends. There are 16 residues in the CDR3. Germline CDR1 reads SGHTS; CDR2 reads YDEGEE. The CDR3 nucleotides are TGTGCCAGCAGCCCCCAATGGTTGGGGAGCTCCTACGAGCAGTACTTC. The encoded protein is CASSPQWLGSSYEQYF.

This clone has a handful of counts. The chain has TRBV2 and TRBJ2-7; tentatively, D is TRBD2 (6 bases). Germline V gene data show CDR1 as SNHLY and CDR2 as FYNNEI. Deletions cut 11 bases from V and 4 bases from J, with 15 bases between. The CDR3 totals 12 residues. The CDR3 sequence: CAFGAGKYEQYF. DNA for the CDR3: TGTGCCTTCGGGGCGGGAAAATACGAGCAGTACTTC.

The rearrangement joins TRBV2 to TRBJ2-7; D not certain. V shed 6 bases and J shed 4 bases, with 7 bases lying between them. Per germline, CDR1 SNHLY and CDR2 FYNNEI. CDR3 length: 11 residues. The CDR3: CASRPTYEQYF. The CDR3 DNA follows: TGTGCCAGCAGGCCCACGTACGAGCAGTACTTC.

This clone was observed a few times. This chain joins TRBV28 and TRBJ2-3; 7 positions match TRBD1. The CDR3 sequence is 17 residues long. The J segment lost 2 bases and the V segment lost 6 bases, leaving 14 bases of the junction unmatched. The V gene's germline CDR1 is MDHEN and CDR2 SYDVKM. In DNA, the CDR3 is TGTGCCAGCAGCTATTCAACAGGGGTGGGAAACACAGATACGCAGTATTTT. It encodes CASSYSTGVGNTDTQYF.

The rearrangement joins TRBV29-1 to TRBJ1-5; 8 bases align to TRBD1. V shed 4 bases, J shed 5 bases, and the junction held 7 bases outside the gene matches. The germline V gene has CDR1 SQVTM and CDR2 ANQGSEA. CDR3 length: 14 residues. The CDR3 loop is CSVGETGADQPQHF. The CDR3 coding sequence is TGCAGCGTTGGGGAGACAGGGGCCGATCAGCCCCAGCATTTT.

The chain carries TRBV30 and TRBJ2-6, with TRBD1 matching over 8 bases. The CDR3 has 17 residues. The V gene end was trimmed by 4 bases and the J gene end by 0 bases; junction bases not matched to a gene: 8. Germline V lookup: CDR1 GTSNPN, CDR2 SVGIG (reference sequence). The CDR3 region has the DNA TGTGCCTGGACTCGGACAGGGAGTTTCTCTGGGGCCAACGTCCTGACTTTC. Translating it yields CAWTRTGSFSGANVLTF. Full variable domain (remainder filled in from reference TRBV30 and TRBJ2-6): SQTIHQWPATLVQPVGSPLSLECTVEGTSNPNLYWYRQAAGRGLQLLFYSVGIGQISSEVPQNLSASRPQDRQFILSSKKLLLSDSGFYLCAWTRTGSFSGANVLTFGAGSRLTVL.

This chain uses TRBV25-1 with TRBJ2-3; 13 nucleotides agree with TRBD2. The ends lost 6 bases at V and 4 bases at J; junction bases unmatched: 13. The CDR3 totals 18 residues. Germline V gene sequence: CDR1 MGHDK, CDR2 SYGVNS. The CDR3 is CASSTPGPLAGGPDTQYF. As DNA, the CDR3 is TGTGCCAGCAGCACACCGGGTCCACTAGCGGGAGGGCCAGATACGCAGTATTTT.

The chain links TRBV2 to TRBJ2-5, with TRBD1 as a possible D gene (6 bases). The J call may be faulty, since TRBJ2-7 better matches the DNA end. CDR3 length: 13 residues. Germline loops: CDR1 SNHLY, CDR2 FYNNEI. CDR3 nucleotides: TGTGCCAGCAGCCCTACAGGGACCTACGAGCAGTACTTC. Its protein product is CASSPTGTYEQYF.